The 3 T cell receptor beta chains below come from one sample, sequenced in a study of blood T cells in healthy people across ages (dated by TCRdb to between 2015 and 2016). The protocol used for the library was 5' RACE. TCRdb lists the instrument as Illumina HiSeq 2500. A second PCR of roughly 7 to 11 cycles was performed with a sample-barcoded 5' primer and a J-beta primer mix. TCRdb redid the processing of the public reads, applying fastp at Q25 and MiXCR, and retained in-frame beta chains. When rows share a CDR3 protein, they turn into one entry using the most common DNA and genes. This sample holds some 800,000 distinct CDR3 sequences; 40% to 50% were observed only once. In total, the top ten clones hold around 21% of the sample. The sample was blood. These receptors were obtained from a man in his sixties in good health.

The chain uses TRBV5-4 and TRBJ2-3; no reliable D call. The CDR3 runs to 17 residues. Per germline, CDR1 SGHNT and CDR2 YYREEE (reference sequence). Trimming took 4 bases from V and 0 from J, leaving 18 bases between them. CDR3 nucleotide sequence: TGTGCCAGCAGCAAAAAAGAGTGGGGTTCTAGCACAGATACGCAGTATTTT. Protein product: CASSKKEWGSSTDTQYF.

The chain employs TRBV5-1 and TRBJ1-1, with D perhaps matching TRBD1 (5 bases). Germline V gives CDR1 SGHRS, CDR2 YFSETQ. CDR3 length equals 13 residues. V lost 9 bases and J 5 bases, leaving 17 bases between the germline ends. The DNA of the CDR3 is TGCGCCACCCGAGGGGCAGGACCGACTGAAGCTTTCTTT. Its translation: CATRGAGPTEAFF.

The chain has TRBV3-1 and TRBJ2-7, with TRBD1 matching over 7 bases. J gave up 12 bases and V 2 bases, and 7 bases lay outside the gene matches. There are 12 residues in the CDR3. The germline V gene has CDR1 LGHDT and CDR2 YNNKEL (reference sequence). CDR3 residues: CASSQRGLFLYF. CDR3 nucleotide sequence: TGTGCCAGCAGCCAAAGGGGGCTGTTTCTGTACTTC.